This entry lists 19 T cell receptor beta chains sequenced from one sample in a study of identical twins. TCRdb called the 5' RACE reads again in MiXCR, with one record for every CDR3 protein. The top ten hold under 4.5% of the sample, which has 200,000 to 300,000 distinct CDR3 sequences, 12% seen once. This sample was shared with a second study, whose subject was yellow fever vaccine responses in identical twins.

The material sequenced was memory (CD45RO+) T cells sorted from blood. The receptors were gathered from a woman under 30 in good health.

V gene TRBV6-1 combines with J gene TRBJ1-3, with D tentatively TRBD1 (5 bases). This CDR3 is 15 amino acids long. V lost 8 bases and J lost 0, with 14 bases in between. CDR1 is MNHNS, CDR2 SASEGT, per germline. Written as DNA, the CDR3 is TGTGCCAGCGGGGCAGGGAGCCTCTCTGGAAACACCATATATTTT. It specifies CASGAGSLSGNTIYF.

Only one count was recorded for this clonotype. The rearrangement uses TRBV3-1 and TRBJ2-2; no clear D gene. The CDR3 runs to 15 residues. The V gene's germline CDR1 is LGHDT and CDR2 YNNKEL (reference sequence). V gave up 11 bases and J gave up 3 bases, with 19 bases separating them. The DNA of the CDR3 is TGTGCCTGCACCCAAGAGGTCCAGTACACCGGGGAGCTGTTTTTT. This translates into CACTQEVQYTGELFF.

CDR3 DNA: TGTGCCAGCAGGAAGGGACAGGGGAGAGACATTCAGTACTTC. Amino acids: CASRKGQGRDIQYF. The chain recombines TRBV6-2 or TRBV6-3 with TRBJ2-4; 10 nucleotides align to TRBD1. CDR1 and CDR2 from the germline V gene are MNHEY and SVGEGT. The CDR3 extends over 14 amino acids. The junction had 7 bases not matched to a gene; V was cut back by 6 bases and J by 8 bases.

The rearrangement joins TRBV20-1 to TRBJ2-1; D not certain. Germline V gene data show CDR1 as DFQATT and CDR2 as SNEGSKA (reference sequence). The CDR3 totals 15 residues. Trimming left V 5 bases short and J 2 bases short, with 16 bases between. The CDR3 DNA reads TGCAGTGCTGCCGTCCGCGCCCCGGCCTACAATGAGCAGTTCTTC. This translates into CSAAVRAPAYNEQFF.

This chain uses TRBV10-3 with TRBJ2-7; the match to TRBD2 covers 9 bases. The CDR3 consists of 15 residues. Germline CDR1 reads ENHRY; CDR2 reads SYGVKD. The V gene end was trimmed by 4 bases and the J gene end by 5 bases; junction bases not matched to a gene: 9. The CDR3 is CAISAAGGTSDEQYF. CDR3 DNA: TGTGCCATCAGTGCTGCGGGAGGGACCTCGGACGAGCAGTACTTC.

In this sample, this clonotype turned up a few times. This chain uses TRBV4-1 with TRBJ2-3; 9 bases match TRBD2. The V and J ends lost 0 bases and 4 bases, in that order; junction bases with no gene match: 5. This CDR3 region has 16 residues. Germline V gene lookup returns CDR1 MGHRA and CDR2 YSYEKL. The CDR3: CASSQDPAGGADTQYF. The CDR3 region has the DNA TGCGCCAGCAGCCAAGATCCAGCGGGAGGAGCAGATACGCAGTATTTT.

The chain joins TRBV3-1 to TRBJ1-5; no clear D gene. Trimming took 3 bases from V and 3 from J, leaving 0 bases between them. This CDR3 spans 11 amino acids. Germline values: CDR1 LGHDT, CDR2 YNNKEL (reference sequence). CDR3 coding DNA: TGTGCCAGCAGCCACAATCAGCCCCAGCATTTT. Translating gives CASSHNQPQHF.

The gene calls are TRBV7-9 and TRBJ2-5; D is unresolved. Germline-derived CDR1 and CDR2 are SEHNR and FQNEAQ (reference sequence). Trimming took off 0 bases at V and 2 bases at J, with 10 bases between the two ends. The CDR3 covers 15 residues. In DNA form, the CDR3 reads TGTGCCAGCAGCTTAGCGCGATCCACGCAAGAGACCCAGTACTTC. Amino acid sequence: CASSLARSTQETQYF.

This clonotype came up a few times. CDR3 in DNA: TGTGCCACCAGCAGACCTAGCGGAGGGACAGATACGCAGTATTTT. Protein: CATSRPSGGTDTQYF. This rearrangement joins TRBV15 to TRBJ2-3; 7 bases map to TRBD2. Looked up from germline, CDR1 is LNHNV and CDR2 is YYDKDF (reference sequence). Trimming at V came to 2 bases and at J to 3 bases, leaving 5 bases not matched to a gene. The CDR3 length is 15 residues.

This clonotype came up a few times. V gene TRBV14 combines with J gene TRBJ2-3; 13 bases fit TRBD2. Germline trimming cut 1 base from V and 5 bases from J; bases unmatched to any gene: 6. CDR1 SGHDN and CDR2 FVKESK come from the germline V gene. The CDR3 contains 17 residues. The chain's CDR3 is CASSQGRLAGGLDTQYF. Written as DNA, the CDR3 is TGTGCCAGCAGCCAAGGTAGACTAGCGGGGGGCCTAGATACGCAGTATTTT.

The V gene is TRBV29-1, the J gene TRBJ2-3; D call uncertain. This CDR3 has 11 residues. Looked up from germline, CDR1 is SQVTM and CDR2 is ANQGSEA. V lost 8 bases and J 6 bases, leaving 12 bases between the germline ends. The CDR3 DNA reads as TGCAGCCTCCCCGTCGGGGATACGCAGTATTTT. This translates into CSLPVGDTQYF.

There are many counts of this clonotype. V usage is TRBV15 and J usage is TRBJ2-1; D may be TRBD2 (7 bases). Trimming left V 0 bases short and J 4 bases short, with 13 bases between. The CDR3 runs 16 residues. CDR1 is LNHNV and CDR2 is YYDKDF in the germline V gene (reference sequence). CDR3 amino acids: CATSREGAGAYNEQFF. The CDR3, as DNA: TGTGCCACCAGCAGAGAGGGGGCGGGGGCTTACAATGAGCAGTTCTTC.

This clonotype was seen only a few times. This chain links TRBV19 with TRBJ2-1, with D tentatively TRBD2 (5 bases). Germline CDR1 is LNHDA and CDR2 is SQIVND (reference sequence). V was trimmed by 7 bases and J by 4 bases, leaving 14 bases between them. The CDR3 runs 14 residues. The CDR3 here is CASTGNPLYNEQFF. CDR3 in DNA: TGTGCCAGTACCGGGAATCCACTGTACAATGAGCAGTTCTTC.

This chain uses TRBV6-1 with TRBJ2-7; the D is unclear. V lost 5 bases and J 1 base, leaving 12 bases between the germline ends. CDR3 length: 14 residues. The germline gives CDR1 MNHNS, CDR2 SASEGT. Here the CDR3 reads CASSQPGWSYEQYF. In nucleotides, the CDR3 is TGTGCCAGCAGTCAACCCGGCTGGTCCTACGAGCAGTACTTC.

This clonotype was seen more than once but under ten times. The rearrangement joins TRBV15 to TRBJ2-2; D remains ambiguous. Germline loops: CDR1 LNHNV, CDR2 YYDKDF (reference sequence). CDR3 length equals 13 residues. With 0 bases removed from V and 8 bases from J, the gap between germline ends came to 7 bases. The CDR3 bases are TGTGCCACCAGCAGAGATGCGACAGGGGAGCTGTTTTTT. This translates into CATSRDATGELFF. Variable domain in full (rest from reference TRBV15 and TRBJ2-2): DAMVIQNPRYQVTQFGKPVTLSCSQTLNHNVMYWYQQKSSQAPKLLFHYYDKDFNNEADTPDNFQSRRPNTSFCFLDIRSPGLGDTAMYLCATSRDATGELFFGEGSRLTVL.

The chain uses TRBV2 and TRBJ2-1; TRBD1 agrees at 7 bases. Germline assignment: CDR1 SNHLY and CDR2 FYNNEI. CDR3 length: 13 residues. V dropped 7 bases and J dropped 4; count of bases not matched to a gene: 4. The CDR3 region has the DNA TGTGCCAGCATGGACAGGTTGTACAATGAGCAGTTCTTC. Residues: CASMDRLYNEQFF.

CDR3 loop: CASSARTGGNYEQYF. For the CDR3, the DNA is TGTGCCAGCAGCGCCCGGACAGGGGGCAACTACGAGCAGTACTTC. V usage is TRBV9 and J usage is TRBJ2-7, with 11 positions matching TRBD1. The CDR3 loop spans 15 amino acids. CDR1 is SGDLS and CDR2 is YYNGEE in the germline V gene. V was clipped by 3 bases and J by 3 bases; unmatched bases: 5.

Ten or more counts support this clonotype. The genes are TRBV5-1 and TRBJ2-2; D is uncertain. The CDR3 sequence is 13 residues long. Germline-derived CDR1 and CDR2 are SGHRS and YFSETQ. The V end was cut by 1 base, the J end by 7 bases, with 8 bases between. CDR3 region: CASSLSVSGELFF. The CDR3 DNA follows: TGCGCCAGCAGCTTGTCGGTGAGCGGGGAGCTGTTTTTT.

This clonotype has a count of ten or more. The rearrangement joins TRBV7-2 to TRBJ2-3; D uncertain. Germline V CDR1 and CDR2: SGHTA, FQGNSA. There are 11 residues in the CDR3. V gave up 6 bases and J gave up 6 bases, with 7 bases separating them. The chain's CDR3 is CASRNRDTQYF. Written as DNA, the CDR3 is TGTGCCAGCAGAAATAGGGATACGCAGTATTTT. Combining the CDR3 with reference TRBV7-2 and TRBJ2-3 gives the whole variable domain GAGVSQSPSNKVTEKGKDVELRCDPISGHTALYWYRQSLGQGLEFLIYFQGNSAPDKSGLPSDRFSAERTGGSVSTLTIQRTQQEDSAVYLCASRNRDTQYFGPGTRLTVL.